This record concerns one TCR beta chain sequence. The data belong to a study of blood T cell repertoires in COVID-19. The CDR3 is 18 residues long. V was cut by 0 bases and J by 3 bases, with 18 bases left in between. From germline, CDR1 is MNHEY and CDR2 SVGEGT. Clones were sequenced by immunoSEQ multiplex PCR, and TCRdb holds only the in-frame ones, with some missing. The data hold under 9,000 clones, with roughly 84% observed a single time. The rearrangement links TRBV6-2 or TRBV6-3 to TRBJ1-5; possible D gene TRBD1, 5 bases. This TCR was recovered from a human donor in a cohort sampled during active COVID-19. The sequenced material came from peripheral blood. Here the CDR3 reads CASSYSPGLRFYNQPQHF. The CDR3 region has the DNA TGTGCCAGCAGTTACTCTCCGGGACTACGGTTTTACAATCAGCCCCAGCATTTT.